This T cell receptor beta chain was captured in a study of blood T cell repertoires in COVID-19. Study at large: The United States, Italy and Spain were the sources of the acute and convalescent COVID-19 samples. T cells, B-cell-depleted T cells, or PBMCs supplied cDNA or gDNA.

Those enrolled, adults aged roughly 18 to 100 years, came from roughly 23 US areas. Profiling relied on immunoSEQ multiplex PCR, and the TCRdb table lists in-frame clones only, not all of them. The table has over 350,000 clones, around 89% seen once; the top ten hold about 1.1%. The CDR3 is 14 residues long. Trimming took 1 base from V and 4 from J; bases not matched to a gene: 4. The germline CDR1 and CDR2 sequences are SGHRS and YFSETQ. The receptor comes from a woman under 30 who had recovered from COVID-19. The chain employs TRBV5-1 and TRBJ2-7; 8 nucleotides line up with TRBD1. Sequenced: PBMCs or T cells enriched from blood (not recorded which). CDR3 sequence: CASSLHGQGYEQYF. The CDR3 DNA is TGCGCCAGCAGCTTGCACGGACAGGGATACGAGCAGTACTTC. Based on the CDR3 plus reference TRBV5-1 and TRBJ2-7, the full variable domain is KAGVTQTPRYLIKTRGQQVTLSCSPISGHRSVSWYQQTPGQGLQFLFEYFSETQRNKGNFPGRFSGRQFSNSRSEMNVSTLELGDSALYLCASSLHGQGYEQYFGPGTRLTVT.